This T cell receptor beta chain was retrieved from a study of blood T cells in healthy people across ages. Primers used in a second PCR of roughly 6 to 12 cycles were a sample-barcoded 5' primer and a J-beta primer mix. Each cDNA molecule received a tag from a template-switch adaptor that had 12 random nucleotides. Sequencing recovered at least 2.5 million CDR3-containing paired-end reads from each sample. TCRdb used MiXCR to reprocess the 5' RACE reads, holding one entry per CDR3 protein. The data show 1.5 million to 2 million distinct CDR3 sequences, about two fifths seen once. Regarding this clonotype: Antigen specificity is unknown.

CDR1 is LGHDT and CDR2 is YNNKEL in the germline V gene (reference sequence). Trimming took off 2 bases at V and 5 bases at J, with 12 bases between the two ends. This CDR3 spans 14 amino acids. Study conclusions and caveats: Leaving the PBMCs unsorted stopped any conclusive comparison of naive versus antigen-experienced cells.

Sequenced material: blood. The sequence derives from a human donor in good health. This rearrangement joins TRBV3-1 to TRBJ2-5, with TRBD1 as a possible D gene (6 bases). CDR3 sequence (DNA): TGTGCCAGCAGCCAAAGAAACAGGGCGGAGACCCAGTACTTC. Protein: CASSQRNRAETQYF.